This T cell receptor (beta chain) was observed in a study of blood T cell repertoires in COVID-19 (dated by TCRdb to the early 2020s). With respect to the entire study: Collaborator samples came from the United States, Italy and Spain and covered acute and convalescent phases of COVID-19. The prospective study material was composed of cDNA or gDNA derived from T cells, B-cell-depleted T cells, or PBMCs. The dataset comprised deeply sampled blood TCRbeta repertoires from subjects exposed to, actively infected with, or recovered from COVID-19. The repertoires were made available in a free public database intended to serve as a resource for research on the immune response to SARS-CoV-2. Samples were obtained from the ongoing ImmuneRACE study (first 160 participants) and from 1,000 to 1,500 subjects provided by 6 global collaborators. A de-identified subject ID, COVID-19 status, age in years and sex were almost always included in the sample metadata. Where available, HLA class I and class II types were taken from metadata supplied by the sample provider and were not determined by assay-based typing.

The immunoSEQ Assay, a bias-controlled multiplex PCR, was used to amplify TCRbeta CDR3 regions from genomic DNA. From the authors' description of their analysis: The number of nucleated cells in each sample was estimated from the amplification of reference gene primers within the assay. Sequence reads were collapsed and filtered to measure the absolute abundance of every unique TCRbeta CDR3 rearrangement. Productive Simpson clonality was computed per sample as the square root of Simpson's diversity index over productive rearrangements. The table was pulled from immuneACCESS by TCRdb, which kept in-frame rearrangements only. Such tables lose some clones; where checked, under half of the loss comes from unresolved V genes, and the rest has no known cause. The V and J calls and clone size were taken over from that table, and D and trimming were inferred from the DNA. This sample holds about 60,000 clones; about two thirds were observed only once. Roughly 5% of the sample is held by the ten biggest clonotypes.

What the research found in general, with its limitations: The quantity of clinical and demographic metadata differed by source and by participant and was supplied without curation.

In Seattle, one collaborating source enrolled patients while the infection was active and tracked those patients longitudinally over the course of disease. Collaborating institutions collected whole blood in K2EDTA tubes following their own protocols. For TCRbeta analysis, collaborators shipped samples as frozen whole blood, isolated PBMCs, or DNA extracted from either of those sample types. In this sample, this clone turned up once. There is no known antigen for this receptor. Per-nucleotide qualities are absent, and no much larger clonotype sits a single base away. The CDR3 sequence holds 16 residues, the cysteine and phenylalanine included. The entry retains the CDR3 DNA only, 48 bases that are in frame from base 1. CDR1 and CDR2 (LGHNA, YSLEER) derive from the germline V gene. V trim: 2 bases; J trim: 5 bases; unmatched bases: 11.

Sequencing was carried out using peripheral blood. The V and J segments used are TRBV4-3 and TRBJ1-1; TRBD1 aligns with 7 central bases. The sequence derives from a woman between 65 and 79 years old with COVID-19, enrolled during active disease. The CDR3 protein is CASSQRGPVAWTEAFF. The DNA sequence reads TGCGCCAGCAGCCAAAGGGGGCCCGTGGCTTGGACTGAAGCTTTCTTT.